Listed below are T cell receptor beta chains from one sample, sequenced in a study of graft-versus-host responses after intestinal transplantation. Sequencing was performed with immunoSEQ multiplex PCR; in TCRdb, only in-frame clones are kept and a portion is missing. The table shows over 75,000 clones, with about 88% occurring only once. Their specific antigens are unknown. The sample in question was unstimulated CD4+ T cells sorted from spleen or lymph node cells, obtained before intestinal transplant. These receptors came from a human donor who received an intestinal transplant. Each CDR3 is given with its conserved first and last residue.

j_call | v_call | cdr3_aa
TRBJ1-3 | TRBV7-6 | CASSLGQSSGNTIYF
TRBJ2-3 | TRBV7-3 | CASSRVPGLPPDTQYF
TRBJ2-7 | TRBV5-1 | CASSTLRAGGTYEQYF
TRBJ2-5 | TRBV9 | CASSSRDRVGETQYF
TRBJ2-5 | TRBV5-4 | CASSSRQGAAETQYF
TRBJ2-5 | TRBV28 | CASSRGSEETQYF
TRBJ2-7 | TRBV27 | CASKGQGSYEQYF
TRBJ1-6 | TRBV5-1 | CASSGTGSNNSPLHF
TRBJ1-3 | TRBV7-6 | CASSLTPTGHGNTIYF
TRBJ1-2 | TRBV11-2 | CASSHKVGGNYGYTF
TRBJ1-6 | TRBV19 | CASSVQGKSPLHF
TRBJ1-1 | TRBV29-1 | CSVQSAQGMNTEAFF
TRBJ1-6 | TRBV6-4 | CASSGEGTAPLHF
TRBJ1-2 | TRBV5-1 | CASSLAPGGNGYTF
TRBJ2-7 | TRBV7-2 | CASSLLAPEQYF
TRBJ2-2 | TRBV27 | CASSFSGQGIVGELFF
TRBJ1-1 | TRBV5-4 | CASSDRVNTEAFF
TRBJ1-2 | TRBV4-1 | CASSQDQGLVRGYTF
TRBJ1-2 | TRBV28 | CASSLSGQGEKDYGYTF
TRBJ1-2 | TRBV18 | CASSPRQDIGGYTF